This TCR beta chain was found in a study of T-cell memory formation after mild COVID-19. Details on this clonotype: Antigen specificity is unknown.

From germline, CDR1 is MNHEY and CDR2 SMNVEV (reference sequence). The J segment lost 5 bases and the V segment lost 2 bases, leaving 11 bases of the junction unmatched. The CDR3 runs to 16 residues. 5'RACE with constant-segment primers yielded barcoded, UMI-tagged TCR alpha and TCR beta cDNA libraries. TCRdb recomputed calls from the 5' RACE reads with MiXCR, one row per CDR3 protein. This sample yields approximately 490,000 distinct CDR3 sequences, of which approximately 20% are seen a single time; approximately 12% belongs to the top ten. The study, taken as a whole, reports: SARS-CoV-2 specificity of second-wave clones peaking day 37 was unconfirmed. The main location of contracting CD4+ clones was CM and EM, and that of contracting CD8+ clones was EMRA. Detection of some responders pre-infection suggested pre-existing cross-reactive memory T cells participated.

Material for sequencing was PBMCs or a T cell subset sorted from them (not recorded which). This TCR was sampled from an adult woman who had mild COVID-19 (a few samples of this study predate the infection). Cell type and time point are not known. This sequence joins TRBV27 and TRBJ2-7, with 8 bases identical to TRBD1. The DNA for the CDR3 is TGTGCCAGCAGTTTACTCCCGGACAGGGTTTGGGACGAGCAGTACTTC. This encodes CASSLLPDRVWDEQYF.